The 5 T cell receptor beta chains in this list originate from one sample, sequenced in a study of Graves' ophthalmopathy and Graves' hyperthyroidism (dated by TCRdb to the late 2010s). TCRdb records Illumina HiSeq 2000 as the sequencer. For repertoire sequencing, TCR beta CDR3 regions were amplified from RNA transcripts. The first round of RT-PCR was done with HTBI primers and the Qiagen OneStep RT-PCR kit, and was followed by a second round of multiplex PCR, then size selection and purification. TCRdb reran the public reads through fastp at Q25 and MiXCR, keeping productive beta chains. Each entry is one CDR3 protein sequence, shown with its most common DNA and genes. This sample has tens of thousands of distinct CDR3 sequences in its table, and roughly 50% of those were observed once. Of the sample, approximately 25% falls within the top ten clones. Sequenced: peripheral blood. The source of these receptors is an adult woman with stable Graves' hyperthyroidism.

This clonotype was seen at least ten times. V is TRBV27 and J is TRBJ1-3, with 7 positions matching TRBD1. The germline gives CDR1 MNHEY, CDR2 SMNVEV (reference sequence). V gave up 5 bases and J gave up 2 bases; unmatched junction bases: 3. CDR3 length: 14 residues. CDR3 DNA sequence: TGTGCCAGCAGTACTCAGGGGGCTGGAAACACCATATATTTT. The encoded protein is CASSTQGAGNTIYF.

This sequence joins TRBV20-1 and TRBJ1-1; D is unclear. The CDR3 has 11 amino acids. Trimming stripped 7 bases from V and 1 base from J, with 7 bases between. CDR1 is DFQATT, CDR2 SNEGSKA, per germline (reference sequence). In DNA, the CDR3 is TGCAGTGTGAGACAGAACACTGAAGCTTTCTTT. It encodes CSVRQNTEAFF.

In this sample, this clonotype turned up many times. The chain's CDR3 is CASSGLRLAYEQYF. CDR3 coding DNA: TGTGCCAGCAGTGGGCTCCGGCTGGCCTACGAGCAGTACTTC. The genes are TRBV6-1 and TRBJ2-7; no definite D call. The CDR3 sequence is 14 residues long. Germline V gene lookup returns CDR1 MNHNS and CDR2 SASEGT. The V gene lost 4 bases and the J gene lost 2 bases, with 12 bases spanning the gap.

This rearrangement joins TRBV5-1 to TRBJ2-1; D unresolved. This CDR3 has 11 amino acids. The ends were cut back, 2 bases at V and 10 bases at J, with 7 bases in the middle. CDR1 is SGHRS and CDR2 is YFSETQ in the germline V gene. CDR3 amino acids: CASSFKGEQFF. The CDR3 DNA follows: TGCGCCAGCAGCTTCAAAGGGGAGCAGTTCTTC.

The chain has TRBV7-8 and TRBJ2-7, with 7 bases aligning to TRBD2. CDR1 and CDR2 from the germline V gene are SGHVS and FQNEAQ. The V and J ends lost 4 bases and 3 bases, in that order; junction bases with no gene match: 3. The CDR3 contains 13 residues. The CDR3 loop is CASSSRGVYEQYF. The CDR3 DNA sequence: TGTGCCAGCAGCTCCCGGGGGGTCTACGAGCAGTACTTC.